The 15 T cell receptor beta chains given below trace back to one sample, sequenced in a study of OX40 agonist ivuxolimab in advanced cancers. Repertoires were generated with immunoSEQ multiplex PCR, while TCRdb's copy carries only in-frame clones and drops some. Found here are 40,000 to 60,000 clones, about 90% of them singletons; the top ten hold more than 6.5%. This specimen consisted of CD4+ or CD8+ T cells sorted from blood, obtained in a trial of the OX40 agonist ivuxolimab. Source of these receptors: an adult with an advanced solid tumor such as melanoma, head and neck, liver or kidney cancer.

J is TRBJ2-3 and V is TRBV6-6; 8 bases align to TRBD1. The CDR3 has 15 amino acids. Germline-derived CDR1 and CDR2 are MNHNY and SVGAGI (reference sequence). Trimming at V came to 0 bases and at J to 4 bases, leaving 3 bases not matched to a gene. The CDR3 DNA reads TGTGCCAGCAGTTACTCGGGACAGGTCTCAGATACGCAGTATTTT. Residues: CASSYSGQVSDTQYF.

This chain links TRBV5-6 with TRBJ1-2; D is perhaps TRBD1 (5 bases). The CDR3 extends over 15 amino acids. V gave up 2 bases and J gave up 1 base, with 12 bases separating them. Per germline, CDR1 SGHDT and CDR2 YYEEEE. The CDR3 DNA follows: TGTGCCAGCAGCTTCGGGACGGGTAATAACTATGGCTACACCTTC. Amino acid sequence: CASSFGTGNNYGYTF.

CDR3 sequence reads: CASMSRINTGELFF. CDR3 nucleotides: TGTGCCAGCATGTCTCGGATTAACACCGGGGAGCTGTTTTTT. The chain employs TRBV28 and TRBJ2-2; D is uncertain. Germline values: CDR1 MDHEN, CDR2 SYDVKM. This CDR3 has 14 residues. V lost 7 bases, J lost 2 bases, and 11 bases lay in between.

The gene calls are TRBV4-2 and TRBJ1-5; D perhaps matches TRBD1 (6 bases). This CDR3 is built from 15 residues. Trimming cost V 1 base and J 6 bases, with 13 bases left between them. Germline CDR1 is LGHNA and CDR2 is YNFKEQ. In nucleotides, the CDR3 is TGTGCCAGCAGCCAAGGGGCAGGGGAAGGTCAGCCCCAGCATTTT. Amino acids: CASSQGAGEGQPQHF.

The genes are TRBV19 and TRBJ1-5; D not resolved. The V end lost 6 bases, the J end lost 0 bases, and 15 bases lay between the germline ends. Per the germline V gene, CDR1 is LNHDA and CDR2 is SQIVND (reference sequence). The CDR3 has 16 residues. CDR3 amino acids: CASRLSGSYSNQPQHF. The DNA for the CDR3 is TGTGCCAGTAGGCTATCCGGGAGTTATAGCAATCAGCCCCAGCATTTT. Looking up the rest from reference TRBV19 and TRBJ1-5 gives the full variable domain: DGGITQSPKYLFRKEGQNVTLSCEQNLNHDAMYWYRQDPGQGLRLIYYSQIVNDFQKGDIAEGYSVSREKKESFPLTVTSAQKNPTAFYLCASRLSGSYSNQPQHFGDGTRLSIL.

This chain uses TRBV14 with TRBJ2-7, with 9 positions matching TRBD1. Germline V gene lookup returns CDR1 SGHDN and CDR2 FVKESK. Trimming cost V 4 bases and J 1 base; bases outside gene matches: 5. The CDR3 has 15 residues. The CDR3 reads CASSRTGELSYEQYF. In DNA, the CDR3 is TGTGCCAGCAGCCGGACAGGGGAGTTGTCCTACGAGCAGTACTTC. The entire variable domain, with the rest obtained from reference TRBV14 and TRBJ2-7, is as follows: EAGVTQFPSHSVIEKGQTVTLRCDPISGHDNLYWYRRVMGKEIKFLLHFVKESKQDESGMPNNRFLAERTGGTYSTLKVQPAELEDSGVYFCASSRTGELSYEQYFGPGTRLTVT.

The chain uses TRBV10-2 and TRBJ2-1; 11 bases match TRBD2. The ends lost 5 bases at V and 7 bases at J; junction bases unmatched: 4. From germline, CDR1 is WSHSY and CDR2 SAAADI. The CDR3 consists of 14 residues. In DNA, the CDR3 is TGCGCCAGCAGTACTAGCGGGGGACCTAATGAGCAGTTCTTC. Encoded protein: CASSTSGGPNEQFF.

V usage is TRBV30 and J usage is TRBJ2-7; 8 bases match TRBD2. CDR1 and CDR2 (germline): GTSNPN, SVGIG (reference sequence). Unmatched junction bases numbered 2, after V lost 2 bases and J lost 5 bases. The CDR3 is 12 residues long. The CDR3 loop reads CAWSFGGDEQYF. The DNA for the CDR3 is TGTGCCTGGAGTTTCGGGGGGGACGAGCAGTACTTC.

J is TRBJ1-1 and V is TRBV5-1; D not resolved. CDR1 is SGHRS and CDR2 is YFSETQ in the germline V gene. The length of the CDR3 is 13 residues. The V and J ends lost 0 bases and 7 bases respectively, with 10 bases between them. The CDR3, as DNA: TGCGCCAGCAGCTTGGTAGCGTACGGTGAAGCTTTCTTT. It is translated as CASSLVAYGEAFF.

Worth noting for this clone: Germline and junction disagree at one end, which may indicate a read error. The chain carries TRBV4-1 and TRBJ1-1, with 7 positions matching TRBD1. CDR1 is MGHRA and CDR2 is YSYEKL in the germline V gene. There are 15 residues in the CDR3. As DNA, the CDR3 is TGCGCCAGCAGCCCCTGGGACAGAGAGAACACTGAAGTTTTCTTT. This gives the protein CASSPWDRENTEVFF.

The chain recombines TRBV15 with TRBJ1-2, with TRBD1 identical over 7 bases. There are 15 residues in the CDR3. CDR1 and CDR2 (germline): LNHNV, YYDKDF (reference sequence). J gave up 3 bases and V 0 bases, and 4 bases lay outside the gene matches. CDR3 nucleotides: TGTGCCACCAGCAGAGAAACCCAGGGGGACTATGGCTACACCTTC. This encodes CATSRETQGDYGYTF.

The V call is TRBV19, the J call TRBJ2-1; D perhaps matches TRBD1 (5 bases). This CDR3 contains 13 residues. V was trimmed by 6 bases and J by 8 bases, leaving 14 bases between them. From germline, CDR1 is LNHDA and CDR2 SQIVND (reference sequence). The CDR3 DNA follows: TGTGCCAGTAGCAATACCCAGGGCGATGAGCAGTTCTTC. Encoded protein: CASSNTQGDEQFF.

This clone was observed once. The genes are TRBV7-9 and TRBJ1-2; D unclear. V lost 1 base and J lost 12, with 12 bases in between. This CDR3 comprises 12 residues. Germline loops: CDR1 SEHNR, CDR2 FQNEAQ (reference sequence). The CDR3, as DNA: TGTGCCAGCAGCTTAGGAGATGGGTTTAACACCTTC. Translating it yields CASSLGDGFNTF. Based on the CDR3 plus reference TRBV7-9 and TRBJ1-2, the full variable domain is DTGVSQNPRHKITKRGQNVTFRCDPISEHNRLYWYRQTLGQGPEFLTYFQNEAQLEKSRLLSDRFSAERPKGSFSTLEIQRTEQGDSAMYLCASSLGDGFNTFGSGTRLTVV.

The V gene is TRBV27, the J gene TRBJ2-7; 9 bases are a match to TRBD2. V lost 0 bases and J lost 2; bases outside the gene matches: 14. There are 19 residues in the CDR3. Germline V gene lookup returns CDR1 MNHEY and CDR2 SMNVEV (reference sequence). CDR3 DNA: TGTGCCAGCAGTTTATCGGGGACTAGCCCAAACCGGAGACCCTACGAGCAGTACTTC. Protein product: CASSLSGTSPNRRPYEQYF.

The chain has TRBV7-6 and TRBJ2-1; 9 bases map to TRBD1. The V gene's germline CDR1 is SGHVS and CDR2 FNYEAQ. V lost 5 bases, J lost 8 bases, and 16 bases stayed unmatched. The CDR3 runs to 17 residues. The CDR3 DNA reads as TGTGCCAGCAGCCATTTAACCGGGACAGGGCTTGCGGATGAGCAGTTCTTC. Encoded protein: CASSHLTGTGLADEQFF.